This T cell receptor beta chain was profiled in a study of CD8 T cells in ankylosing spondylitis. This clonotype occurred many times. Antigen: not known. Overall study results and limits: Disease-associated clones were CD8+ and fairly uncommon in peripheral blood.

TCRdb itself ran the 5' RACE reads through MiXCR, one entry per CDR3 protein. The sample has 270,000 or so distinct CDR3 sequences, 15% to 20% seen once. Germline loops: CDR1 LGHNA, CDR2 YNFKEQ. The CDR3 is made up of 17 amino acids. Unmatched junction bases numbered 13, after V lost 4 bases and J lost 2 bases. The TCR was taken from a male donor with ankylosing spondylitis or in good health (not recorded which). The V gene is TRBV4-2, the J gene TRBJ2-7, with 8 nucleotides matching TRBD2. What was sequenced was blood, either unsorted or a sorted T cell fraction (not recorded which). The CDR3 nucleotides read TGTGCCAGCAGCCCTAAGAGGGGGGGACTAGTCCCCTACGAGCAGTACTTC. This encodes CASSPKRGGLVPYEQYF.